Shown below are 32 T cell receptor beta chains from a single sample sequenced in a study of OX40 agonist ivuxolimab in advanced cancers. The table came from immunoSEQ multiplex PCR; TCRdb's copy has only in-frame clones and leaves some out. The sample records 65,000 to 85,000 clones, around 84% being singletons. Source: CD4+ or CD8+ T cells sorted from blood, taken in a trial of the OX40 agonist ivuxolimab. The receptors derive from an adult with an advanced solid tumor such as melanoma, head and neck, liver or kidney cancer.

The gene calls are TRBV23-1 and TRBJ1-1; D is perhaps TRBD1 (5 bases). TRBV23-1 is marked as an open reading frame, function uncertain. The CDR3 consists of 15 residues. V was shortened by 2 bases and J by 0 bases, with 10 bases between the two germline ends. The CDR3 DNA reads TGCGCCAGCAGTCAACGGCCGGACATGAACACTGAAGCTTTCTTT. This codes for CASSQRPDMNTEAFF.

The chain couples TRBV5-6 to TRBJ1-2, with no clear D. The CDR3 has 16 residues. In germline, CDR1 is SGHDT, CDR2 YYEEEE. Trimming pared 0 bases from V and 8 bases from J, leaving 20 bases between. CDR3 loop: CASSLGSPNSPGGYTF. Written as DNA, the CDR3 is TGTGCCAGCAGCTTGGGGAGTCCTAATTCTCCGGGGGGCTACACCTTC. Using reference TRBV5-6 and TRBJ1-2 for the parts outside the CDR3, the full variable domain is DAGVTQSPTHLIKTRGQQVTLRCSPKSGHDTVSWYQQALGQGPQFIFQYYEEEERQRGNFPDRFSGHQFPNYSSELNVNALLLGDSALYLCASSLGSPNSPGGYTFGSGTRLTVV.

This chain connects TRBV7-9 to TRBJ1-4; no reliable D call. The CDR3 contains 12 residues. Looked up from germline, CDR1 is SEHNR and CDR2 is FQNEAQ (reference sequence). The V and J ends lost 7 bases and 10 bases respectively, with 13 bases between them. CDR3 protein: CASTFLGGKLFF. The CDR3 bases are TGTGCCAGCACCTTTCTAGGCGGAAAACTGTTTTTT.

The chain joins TRBV27 to TRBJ2-6; D remains ambiguous. The CDR3 is 17 residues long. Between the trimmed V and J ends, which lost 3 bases and 0 bases, there was a span of 12 bases. From germline, CDR1 is MNHEY and CDR2 SMNVEV (reference sequence). CDR3 in DNA: TGTGCCAGCAGTTTGGTTCGGGCCACCTCTGGGGCCAACGTCCTGACTTTC. It specifies CASSLVRATSGANVLTF.

The chain joins TRBV5-4 to TRBJ2-1, with 8 bases that match TRBD2. Germline-derived CDR1 and CDR2 are SGHNT and YYREEE (reference sequence). There are 15 residues in the CDR3. With 4 bases clipped from V and 5 bases from J, the junction kept 8 bases outside the gene matches. The chain's CDR3 is CASSLRTSLDNEQFF. The CDR3, as DNA: TGTGCCAGCAGCCTAAGGACTAGCCTGGACAATGAGCAGTTCTTC.

The genes are TRBV11-2 and TRBJ2-7, with D possibly matching TRBD2 (5 bases). Trimming took 0 bases from V and 3 from J, leaving 9 bases between them. Germline-derived CDR1 and CDR2 are SGHAT and FQNNGV. This CDR3 is built from 14 residues. The CDR3 DNA reads TGTGCCAGCAGCTTAGAGCCTAGCTACTACGAGCAGTACTTC. Protein product: CASSLEPSYYEQYF.

The CDR3 sequence is CASSRDRDLYEQYF. Here the CDR3 DNA reads TGTGCCAGCAGCCGGGACAGGGATCTCTACGAGCAGTACTTC. The chain couples TRBV14 to TRBJ2-7, with 9 bases fitting TRBD1. The germline V gene encodes CDR1 SGHDN and CDR2 FVKESK. V was pared by 4 bases and J by 3 bases, with 4 bases of the junction left unmatched. This CDR3 comprises 14 residues.

The V gene is TRBV11-1, the J gene TRBJ1-2; D is possibly TRBD1 (5 bases). CDR1 is SGHAT, CDR2 FQDESV, per germline (reference sequence). Deletions cut 4 bases from V and 6 bases from J, with 24 bases between. The CDR3 runs 17 residues. CDR3 in DNA: TGTGCCAGCAGCTCCAGGCGGGACGCGCGAGCAGCGGATGGCTACACCTTC. It translates to CASSSRRDARAADGYTF.

On this clone: Within the sample, other DNA sequences also encode this same CDR3. V is TRBV27 and J is TRBJ2-7; perhaps TRBD1 as D (5 bases). V lost 2 bases and J lost 3, with 8 bases in between. The CDR3 contains 13 residues. Germline values: CDR1 MNHEY, CDR2 SMNVEV (reference sequence). The CDR3 sequence: CASSLQGFYEQYF. The CDR3 DNA reads TGTGCCAGCAGTTTACAGGGTTTCTACGAGCAGTACTTC.

This chain connects TRBV28 to TRBJ2-7; 9 bases align to TRBD2. CDR3 length: 15 residues. CDR1 is MDHEN, CDR2 SYDVKM, per germline. V trimming: 2 bases; J trimming: 3 bases; junction bases outside the gene matches: 5. The CDR3 protein is CASSLIGSGSYEQYF. DNA of the CDR3: TGTGCCAGCAGTTTAATTGGTAGCGGGAGCTACGAGCAGTACTTC.

The chain combines TRBV5-4 with TRBJ1-1; D is perhaps TRBD1 (6 bases). The V gene's germline CDR1 is SGHNT and CDR2 YYREEE (reference sequence). This CDR3 comprises 16 residues. Trimming stripped 2 bases from V and 1 base from J, with 15 bases between. The CDR3 spells CASSLLTGRGNTEAFF. CDR3 DNA: TGTGCCAGCAGCTTATTGACAGGAAGGGGGAACACTGAAGCTTTCTTT.

The genes are TRBV19 and TRBJ2-1; the D is unclear. Trimming stripped 6 bases from V and 0 bases from J, with 12 bases between. Germline CDR1 and CDR2: LNHDA and SQIVND (reference sequence). CDR3 length: 15 residues. This CDR3 reads CASRTQTSSYNEQFF. The CDR3 nucleotides are TGTGCCAGTAGGACACAAACGAGCTCCTACAATGAGCAGTTCTTC.

This clone turned up a few times. The chain recombines TRBV5-1 with TRBJ2-2; D is perhaps TRBD2 (7 bases). CDR1 is SGHRS and CDR2 is YFSETQ in the germline V gene. The CDR3 extends over 15 amino acids. V lost 4 bases and J lost 7, with 17 bases in between. The CDR3 DNA sequence: TGCGCCAGCAGCCTACTGGCGGGGGCAGGCGGGGAGCTGTTTTTT. As protein: CASSLLAGAGGELFF.

This sequence joins TRBV7-2 and TRBJ2-7, with D uncertain. With 1 base removed from V and 6 bases from J, the gap between germline ends came to 13 bases. CDR1 is SGHTA, CDR2 FQGNSA, per germline. The CDR3 covers 14 residues. The CDR3 reads CASSLDGMRVEQYF. CDR3 nucleotides: TGTGCCAGCAGCTTAGATGGTATGAGAGTCGAGCAGTACTTC.

CDR3 DNA sequence: TGTGCCAGCAATAAGAGGGGGTTGAATTTGGCTGAAGCTTTCTTT. It encodes CASNKRGLNLAEAFF. The rearrangement links TRBV6-5 to TRBJ1-1, with D possibly being TRBD1 (6 bases). The CDR3 has 15 amino acids. V was cut by 7 bases and J by 6 bases, with 21 bases left in between. Germline V gene lookup returns CDR1 MNHEY and CDR2 SVGAGI.

The chain uses TRBV5-3 and TRBJ2-1; D unresolved. TRBV5-3 is noted as an ORF with a role that remains uncertain. CDR3 length: 16 residues. The ends were cut back, 4 bases at V and 5 bases at J, with 19 bases in the middle. DNA of the CDR3: TGTGCCAGAAGCAAGACGAGCCCTCGGAACGACAATGAGCAGTTCTTC. As protein: CARSKTSPRNDNEQFF.

The rearrangement joins TRBV5-1 to TRBJ1-5, with unresolved D. V was clipped by 5 bases and J by 4 bases, with 10 bases between them. The CDR3 is made up of 13 amino acids. CDR1 is SGHRS and CDR2 is YFSETQ in the germline V gene. The CDR3 region is CASRYGWNQPQHF. The CDR3 coding sequence is TGCGCCAGCAGGTACGGATGGAATCAGCCCCAGCATTTT.

The rearrangement links TRBV11-2 to TRBJ1-1; D is possibly TRBD1 (5 bases). The CDR3 loop spans 15 amino acids. Looked up from germline, CDR1 is SGHAT and CDR2 is FQNNGV. Trimming removed 3 bases from V and 8 bases from J, with 19 bases in between. The DNA for the CDR3 is TGTGCCAGCAGCTTCAAACCGACAGTGACACTAGAAGCTTTCTTT. Translated: CASSFKPTVTLEAFF. Looking up the rest from reference TRBV11-2 and TRBJ1-1 gives the full variable domain: EAGVAQSPRYKIIEKRQSVAFWCNPISGHATLYWYQQILGQGPKLLIQFQNNGVVDDSQLPKDRFSAERLKGVDSTLKIQPAKLEDSAVYLCASSFKPTVTLEAFFGQGTRLTVV.

The chain is built from TRBV5-8 and TRBJ1-5, with D uncertain. Looked up from germline, CDR1 is SGHTS and CDR2 is YDEGEE. The CDR3 is 13 amino acids. The V gene lost 0 bases and the J gene lost 6 bases, with 7 bases spanning the gap. CDR3 sequence reads: CASSLVSGQPQHF. CDR3 in DNA: TGTGCCAGCAGCTTGGTTTCCGGTCAGCCCCAGCATTTT. Full variable domain (missing parts from reference TRBV5-8 and TRBJ1-5): EAGVTQSPTHLIKTRGQQATLRCSPISGHTSVYWYQQALGLGLQFLLWYDEGEERNRGNFPPRFSGRQFPNYSSELNVNALELEDSALYLCASSLVSGQPQHFGDGTRLSIL.

V usage is TRBV5-1 and J usage is TRBJ1-5; D unresolved. This CDR3 spans 15 amino acids. V lost 0 bases and J 8 bases, leaving 15 bases between the germline ends. CDR1 is SGHRS, CDR2 YFSETQ, per germline. The chain's CDR3 is CASSLDGRVSEPQHF. The CDR3 DNA sequence: TGCGCCAGCAGCTTGGATGGGAGGGTGTCTGAGCCCCAGCATTTT.

V usage is TRBV11-3 and J usage is TRBJ2-7; 13 bases match TRBD2. With 3 bases clipped from V and 3 bases from J, the junction kept 5 bases outside the gene matches. Germline assignment: CDR1 SGHNT and CDR2 YENEEA. The CDR3 has 16 amino acids. The CDR3 nucleotides are TGTGCCAGCAGCTTTTCAGGGACTAGCGGGGTCTACGAGCAGTACTTC. Protein: CASSFSGTSGVYEQYF. The full variable domain, its missing parts supplied by reference TRBV11-3 and TRBJ2-7, is EAGVVQSPRYKIIEKKQPVAFWCNPISGHNTLYWYLQNLGQGPELLIRYENEEAVDDSQLPKDRFSAERLKGVDSTLKIQPAELGDSAVYLCASSFSGTSGVYEQYFGPGTRLTVT.

The chain couples TRBV5-1 to TRBJ2-3, with 10 positions matching TRBD2. Losses at the gene ends were 0 bases for V and 2 bases for J; bases not matched to a gene: 6. This CDR3 comprises 17 residues. Per the germline V gene, CDR1 is SGHRS and CDR2 is YFSETQ. This chain's CDR3 is CASSLGLAGPNTDTQYF. For the CDR3, the DNA is TGCGCCAGCAGCTTGGGACTAGCGGGCCCTAACACAGATACGCAGTATTTT.

V and J are TRBV6-1 and TRBJ1-5, with a possible D match to TRBD1 (5 bases). This CDR3 region has 16 residues. Germline assignment: CDR1 MNHNS and CDR2 SASEGT. Trimming cost V 2 bases and J 3 bases, with 14 bases left between them. Here the CDR3 DNA reads TGTGCCAGCAGTGAACTGCGGGGGATACCCAATCAGCCCCAGCATTTT. This codes for CASSELRGIPNQPQHF.

The chain couples TRBV5-1 to TRBJ1-2; a weak D match, TRBD1 (5 bases). Trimming stripped 0 bases from V and 2 bases from J, with 14 bases between. CDR3 length: 16 amino acids. From germline, CDR1 is SGHRS and CDR2 YFSETQ. CDR3 coding DNA: TGCGCCAGCAGCTTGGCCCCAGGGCAGGGCAACTATGGCTACACCTTC. Protein sequence: CASSLAPGQGNYGYTF.

The V call is TRBV13, the J call TRBJ1-3; D uncertain. Germline V gene sequence: CDR1 PRHDT, CDR2 FYEKMQ (reference sequence). V shed 2 bases and J shed 0 bases, with 11 bases lying between them. CDR3 length: 16 residues. This chain's CDR3 is CASSLPGFSSGNTIYF. CDR3 coding DNA: TGTGCCAGCAGCTTACCGGGGTTCAGCTCTGGAAACACCATATATTTT.

This clone was observed a handful of times. The chain couples TRBV6-1 to TRBJ2-7; TRBD1 matches at 12 bases. The CDR3 covers 18 residues. Germline values: CDR1 MNHNS, CDR2 SASEGT. V was pared by 1 base and J by 5 bases, with 12 bases of the junction left unmatched. The DNA for the CDR3 is TGTGCCAGCAGTGAAGTAAGGGGGACAGGGGGCGCGAAGGACGAGCAGTACTTC. Its protein product is CASSEVRGTGGAKDEQYF.

The chain employs TRBV5-6 and TRBJ2-1; 7 nucleotides align to TRBD2. Unmatched junction bases numbered 4, after V lost 4 bases and J lost 6 bases. The CDR3 runs 13 residues. Germline lookup yields CDR1 SGHDT and CDR2 YYEEEE. CDR3 sequence reads: CASSGVAGNEQFF. The DNA for the CDR3 is TGTGCCAGCAGCGGGGTAGCGGGCAATGAGCAGTTCTTC.

This rearrangement joins TRBV7-9 to TRBJ2-7; TRBD2 matches at 13 bases. With 2 bases clipped from V and 3 bases from J, the junction kept 4 bases outside the gene matches. The CDR3 has 16 amino acids. Germline values: CDR1 SEHNR, CDR2 FQNEAQ (reference sequence). CDR3 sequence (DNA): TGTGCCAGCAGCTTAAGGACTAGCGGGAGTAGCTACGAGCAGTACTTC. Protein sequence: CASSLRTSGSSYEQYF.

The chain joins TRBV9 to TRBJ1-1; D is ambiguous. In germline, CDR1 is SGDLS, CDR2 YYNGEE. This CDR3 is 15 amino acids long. Trimming stripped 4 bases from V and 0 bases from J, with 13 bases between. The CDR3 is CASSREITMNTEAFF. In DNA form, the CDR3 reads TGTGCCAGCAGCAGGGAGATAACAATGAACACTGAAGCTTTCTTT.

V is TRBV6-5 and J is TRBJ2-7; D is undetermined. V lost 5 bases to trimming and J lost 2 bases, with 10 bases between them. Germline values: CDR1 MNHEY, CDR2 SVGAGI. CDR3 length: 13 amino acids. CDR3 bases: TGTGCCAGCAGTGTGGCCCGAGCCTACGAGCAGTACTTC. Translated: CASSVARAYEQYF.

The chain uses TRBV19 and TRBJ2-3; 13 bases line up with TRBD2. The CDR3 runs to 22 residues. CDR1 is LNHDA and CDR2 is SQIVND in the germline V gene (reference sequence). The ends lost 0 bases at V and 1 base at J; junction bases unmatched: 16. DNA of the CDR3: TGTGCCAGTAGTATAGACCCACGGACTAGCGGGAGTCTTATTTGGGGCACAGATACGCAGTATTTT. It encodes CASSIDPRTSGSLIWGTDTQYF.

The chain couples TRBV2 to TRBJ2-2, with 8 bases identical to TRBD1. J lost 8 bases, V lost 7 bases, and 6 bases had no gene match. CDR3 size: 13 residues. The germline gives CDR1 SNHLY, CDR2 FYNNEI. CDR3 protein: CASTWGQAGELFF. The CDR3 DNA reads as TGTGCCAGCACCTGGGGACAGGCTGGGGAGCTGTTTTTT.